Shown below are 6 T cell receptor beta chains from a single sample sequenced in a study of blood T cell repertoires in COVID-19. Method: immunoSEQ multiplex PCR; TCRdb's copy keeps in-frame clones and lacks some. This table has under 45,000 clones, over 80% appearing once. Source material: peripheral blood. All receptors come from a human donor in a cohort sampled during active COVID-19.

The J gene is TRBJ2-7, the V gene TRBV5-5; 7 bases are shared with TRBD1. The junction had 13 bases not matched to a gene; V was cut back by 7 bases and J by 3 bases. The CDR3 has 15 residues. Germline-derived CDR1 and CDR2 are SGHKS and YYEKEE (reference sequence). CDR3 nucleotide sequence: TGTGCCAGCGGAGAGAGTACGGGACAGAGCTACGAGCAGTACTTC. Its protein product is CASGESTGQSYEQYF.

For the CDR3, the DNA is TGTGCCAGCAGTTTACAGAGGCCCGAATATAATTCACCCCTCCACTTT. Protein product: CASSLQRPEYNSPLHF. The chain has TRBV27 and TRBJ1-6; no clear D. Deletions cut 2 bases from V and 4 bases from J, with 12 bases between. Germline CDR1 and CDR2: MNHEY and SMNVEV (reference sequence). This CDR3 region has 16 residues.

The V call is TRBV7-9, the J call TRBJ1-2; weak D call: TRBD1 (6 bases). This CDR3 region has 16 residues. The V gene's germline CDR1 is SEHNR and CDR2 FQNEAQ (reference sequence). V was pared by 3 bases and J by 6 bases, with 20 bases between. Here the CDR3 reads CASSFTTTGTYNGYTF. CDR3 nucleotides: TGTGCCAGCAGCTTCACAACTACAGGGACCTACAATGGCTACACCTTC.

The chain carries TRBV6-5 and TRBJ1-2; D is perhaps TRBD1 (6 bases). Germline assignment: CDR1 MNHEY and CDR2 SVGAGI. The ends were cut back, 4 bases at V and 13 bases at J, with 19 bases in the middle. The CDR3 length is 13 residues. The CDR3 nucleotides are TGTGCCAGCAGTTTATCCGGGACACCCCCTTTCACCTTC. It specifies CASSLSGTPPFTF.

This clone was recorded a few times. The J gene is TRBJ1-4, the V gene TRBV7-2; D uncertain. V was pared by 1 base and J by 2 bases, with 8 bases between. Per the germline V gene, CDR1 is SGHTA and CDR2 is FQGNSA. CDR3 length: 15 amino acids. The DNA of the CDR3 is TGTGCCAGCAGCTTAGTACTGACTACTAATGAAAAACTGTTTTTT. Translating gives CASSLVLTTNEKLFF.

This clone was detected only a few times. This sequence joins TRBV6-6 and TRBJ2-2; D may be TRBD1 (5 bases). CDR3 length: 15 amino acids. Trimming stripped 2 bases from V and 1 base from J, with 8 bases between. CDR1 MNHNY and CDR2 SVGAGI come from the germline V gene (reference sequence). CDR3 bases: TGTGCCAGCAGTTACGGCAGGGTGAACACCGGGGAGCTGTTTTTT. Residues: CASSYGRVNTGELFF.